This T cell receptor (beta chain) was obtained from a study of cytomegalovirus exposure and HLA in healthy donors (dated by TCRdb to 2017 to 2019). Turning to the overall study: According to an earlier analysis of 550 to 750 of the donors, some 180 million T cells yielded 120 million or so unique TCR beta sequences and 276 Gb of sequence data. The study was designed to test whether signatures of past pathogen exposure could be identified by cataloging public T cell receptors. The number of typed donors differed by locus: about 629-630 for A, B, C, DRB1 and DQB1; 522 for DQA1; roughly 600 for DPA1; and around 450 for DPB1. Of the roughly 430 genotyped donors, around 81% fell in the genetic ancestry cluster associated with self-reported Caucasian donors. Rather than using new phenotypic data, the later analysis identified candidate immune exposures from TCR beta sequences and from how often those sequences occurred across donors. HLA typing covered class I and class II loci at four-digit resolution. In a later genetic analysis, genome-wide SNP genotypes for about 55% of the roughly 670 donors were used, and that subset was treated as a discovery cohort. The study used immunosequencing to profile the T cell repertoires of approximately 630 subjects and linked those repertoires to cytomegalovirus serostatus. An earlier analysis of some 500 of the donors applied high-throughput TCR beta sequencing to assess whether each TCR beta V gene segment acted as functional or pseudogenic. A later analysis re-analyzed previously published TCR beta repertoires from roughly 600 donors and added high-resolution HLA genotyping to study TCR occurrence patterns. Every repertoire in the discovery cohort had been generated on one and the same sequencing platform. About 280 gigabases of sequencing data and tens of millions of unique TCR sequences made up an early release that covered 640 HLA-typed donors. Roughly 5 DR-DQ haplotypes were handled as single units for association and clustering because linkage in the cohort was strong. Among around 400 genotyped donors of the cohort, an average of roughly 240,000 unique TCR beta nucleotide sequences were sequenced per donor, roughly 20% of them non-productive. Alongside the repertoire data, information on donor age, sex, ethnicity and CMV serostatus was compiled. High-throughput TCR immunosequencing, statistical association of individual TCRs with disease status, and machine learning were combined to predict cytomegalovirus infection status. A separate validation cohort of 100 to 150 different subjects was used in addition to the roughly 640-subject first cohort.

Study-wide conclusions, independent of this receptor: In an earlier analysis of more than 500 of the donors, most TCR beta V segments appeared in productive rearrangements about 87% or about 30% of the time, broadly matching IMGT annotations. An association between a missense DCLRE1C variant and V-gene and J-gene trimming of TCR beta chains was found in a later genetic analysis and replicated in an independent cohort. Because counts were too low, seventeen rarely observed V segments, including chromosome 9 orphons, were excluded from the earlier analysis of about 500 of the donors. Presence/absence analyses assumed roughly uniform sequencing depth across donors, an assumption that may not hold. A few of the identified cytomegalovirus-associated TCR beta chains were confirmed in vitro to be specific for cytomegalovirus antigens. A further reported finding was that TCR beta sequences accurately predicted the HLA-A and HLA-B alleles for most subjects in the first cohort. Some IMGT-functional V segments, including TRBV6-2 and TRBV6-3, could not be distinguished by the 87-base-pair reads and were therefore excluded. In the study, roughly 160 TCR beta chains were listed as associated with cytomegalovirus. Across donors, most TCR sequences were observed very rarely, whereas some public TCRs were present in many individuals. Because HLA typing was missing for some donors at each locus, association tests included only the typed subset. In a later analysis, TCR association rates were found to vary across HLA loci, with the most associated TCRs seen for DRB1 alleles and the fewest for HLA-C alleles. A later analysis reported that several top co-occurrence clusters appeared linked to parvovirus B19, influenza, CMV and Epstein-Barr virus. According to a later analysis, most CMV-associated TCR beta chains appeared to be HLA-restricted, and the HLA associations seemed to be driven largely by CMV exposure. In a later analysis, HLA-associated TCR beta chains showed more clonal expansion and lower generation probabilities than non-associated chains that were equally common. The only immune exposure information available for the cohort was CMV serostatus. Assigning TCR associations to individual alleles was difficult when HLA alleles, especially DR and DQ, strongly co-occurred. According to a later genetic analysis, donors in an Asian-associated ancestry cluster had fewer N-insertions in productive TCRs than the approximately 610-donor mean. In a later analysis, over 15,000 TCR beta sequences were associated with specific HLA alleles at a false discovery rate of 0.05. The classifier was reported to diagnose cytomegalovirus status with high specificity and sensitivity in both the original cohort and the validation cohort. The cohort was sequenced for TCR beta chains only, and without alpha or paired-chain data the features that could be detected were limited. The sequencing pipeline was judged likely to have produced a cluster of highly shared sequence variants as a technical artifact. The authors suggested that the approach could potentially be generalized to other disease states and immunological phenotypes. Correlated functional status among segregating V segments might reflect linkage disequilibrium, but an unknown experimental factor could not be ruled out.

From the cysteine up to the phenylalanine, the CDR3 has a length of 15 residues. Just CDR3 DNA is preserved here, 45 bases in frame from base 1. CDR1 and CDR2, looked up from the germline V gene, are MGHRA and YSYEKL. V loses 0 bases of germline sequence and J loses 4 bases, and the interval between the two ends is 10 bases. A word on this clone: What this receptor recognizes is not known. No per-base quality is available; no much larger clone lies one base away.

Library preparation used the immunoSEQ multiplex PCR assay. For the multiplex PCR, a mixture combining 60 forward primers for TCR Vbeta segments and 13 reverse primers for TCR Jbeta segments was used. Amplification of the CDR3 region of rearranged TCR beta genes was performed with a multiplex PCR assay on genomic DNA. The Illumina HiSeq System was used to sequence the amplified TCR beta libraries as 87-base-pair reads. Processing in the source paper ran as follows. A later analysis tallied 75 million to 85 million unique TCR beta chains across the 666 repertoires, and some 10 million of those chains were shared by two or more donors. Raw reads were error-corrected and collapsed into unique sequences with a nearest-neighbor algorithm that merged closely related sequences to remove PCR and sequencing errors. To assign V, D and J gene segments, CDR3 sequences were aligned to IMGT reference sequences. For a sequence to be retained, at least a six-nucleotide match to both a V gene segment and a J gene segment was required. A rearrangement was called productive if the CDR3 had no stop codons and remained in frame with V and J, and every other rearrangement was called non-productive. Following IMGT convention, CDR3 was defined as the stretch from the second conserved V-encoded cysteine up to the conserved J-encoded phenylalanine. The earlier analysis of 550 to 650 of the donors excluded any sequence lacking an unambiguous match to a single V gene segment. An earlier analysis of 550 to 650 of the donors classified V segments as functional when productive rearrangements were above 56.7% and as segregating when the standard deviation between donors was above 5%. A statistical classification framework was built for diagnosing cytomegalovirus status from the catalog of TCR beta chain sequences. In a later analysis, V and J genes were assigned by comparing TCR nucleotide sequences against IMGT/GENE-DB human TR gene sequences. Using the TCRdist pipeline, a later analysis assigned CDR3 sequences along with most-parsimonious VDJ recombination scenarios. In a later analysis, every TCR beta chain was defined by the combination of its CDR3 amino acid sequence and its V-gene family, and reads without a unique V-gene family were dropped. As a way to deal with suspected cross-contamination and a sequencing artifact, a later analysis dropped 640 or so nucleotide sequences that were highly shared and had low generation probability. For each public chain, a later analysis derived a clonal expansion index from normalized ranks of inferred template counts within each repertoire. A later analysis computed generation probabilities with a VDJ recombination model fitted to out-of-frame rearrangements, and checked the results against IGoR. Hypergeometric tests were used in a later analysis to score TCR-TCR, TCR-HLA and TCR-CMV co-occurrence, with a repertoire-size bias correction applied to the TCR pairs. In a later analysis, false discovery rates were estimated by permuting HLA or CMV assignments 20 times. In a later analysis, co-occurring TCRs were grouped using DBSCAN, and TCRdist sequence similarity was added for clustering within HLA-allele-positive subsets. For co-occurrence clustering, repertoires with fewer than 30,000 or more than 120,000 public chains were excluded, along with five repertoires with anomalous nucleotide sharing. TCRdb mirrors the immuneACCESS table, restricted to in-frame sequences. Some clones are absent from its copies; in checked studies, under half trace to an unresolved V gene, and the reason for the others is unknown. V and J calls and clone size are those listed in that table; D and trimming were worked out from the DNA. Present in this sample are tens of thousands of clones, 82% of which were seen just once. Roughly 3.8% of the sample comes from the top ten.

In total, more than 500 healthy bone marrow donors made up the cohort. Cohort members were all nominally healthy when sampled, although unrecorded immune exposures were likely present. The donor tested CMV seronegative and was one of the 352 seronegative cohort members. Each donor provided a peripheral blood sample, and peripheral blood mononuclear cells were used for TCR beta sequencing. The Qiagen DNeasy Blood Extraction Kit was used to extract genomic DNA from the blood cell samples. The sample consisted of PBMCs. The TCR sequence derives from a man aged 45 to 65 in good health and CMV-seronegative. The chain joins TRBV4-1 to TRBJ2-1; the D gene assignment is ambiguous. The nucleotide sequence reads as follows: TGCGCCAGCAGCCAAGATCCGGTCATTTACAATGAGCAGTTCTTC. This sequence encodes CASSQDPVIYNEQFF.